This TCR beta chain was identified during a study of T cell responses to AZD1222 COVID-19 vaccine. The ends were cut back, 6 bases at V and 4 bases at J, with 9 bases in the middle. This CDR3 has 12 amino acids. Clones were read by immunoSEQ multiplex PCR, and TCRdb kept only the in-frame ones, dropping some. This sample carries 130,000 to 150,000 clones, under 95% of them seen once, and the ten largest clones take 4% to 6%. The sample was peripheral blood, taken on day 0 of AZD1222 vaccination. The rearrangement joins TRBV12-3 or TRBV12-4 to TRBJ1-2, with D unresolved. The receptor was isolated from an adult in good health. CDR3: CASSSGSYGYTF. In DNA form, the CDR3 reads TGTGCCAGCAGCTCCGGGAGCTATGGCTACACCTTC.